These 4 T cell receptor beta chains share one sample of origin, sequenced in a study of HIV-infected patients and healthy controls. No cell fractionation was done, so the repertoire covers all unsorted peripheral blood T cells. Alpha and beta constant-region primers primed reverse transcription of approximately 500 ng RNA. Alpha and beta chain libraries were made separately by chain-specific third strand synthesis with multiplexing indices. TCRdb independently ran MiXCR on the 5' RACE reads; one entry per CDR3 protein. The sample includes roughly 11,000 distinct CDR3 sequences, about 5.1% of them seen just once. The sequencing sample was made of blood. Receptors were obtained from an adult in good health.

This clonotype was seen repeatedly, ten times or more. The chain is built from TRBV13 and TRBJ1-1, with 9 bases matching TRBD1. Germline CDR1 PRHDT, CDR2 FYEKMQ (reference sequence). The V and J ends lost 5 bases and 3 bases, in that order; junction bases with no gene match: 4. CDR3 length: 14 residues. The CDR3 here is CASSRWDRDTEAFF. For the CDR3, the DNA is TGTGCCAGCAGCAGATGGGACAGGGACACTGAAGCTTTCTTT. Combining the CDR3 with reference TRBV13 and TRBJ1-1 gives the whole variable domain AAGVIQSPRHLIKEKRETATLKCYPIPRHDTVYWYQQGPGQDPQFLISFYEKMQSDKGSIPDRFSAQQFSDYHSELNMSSLELGDSALYFCASSRWDRDTEAFFGQGTRLTVV.

Judged by abundance, this clonotype is medium-sized. The chain recombines TRBV9 with TRBJ2-1; 10 positions match TRBD2. CDR3 size: 14 residues. Germline CDR1 is SGDLS and CDR2 is YYNGEE. V shed 7 bases and J 4 bases; nucleotides not matched to a gene: 5. For the CDR3, the DNA is TGTGCCAGCTCCCGGACTAGCGGATACAATGAGCAGTTCTTC. Its translation: CASSRTSGYNEQFF. Full variable domain (missing parts from reference TRBV9 and TRBJ2-1): DSGVTQTPKHLITATGQRVTLRCSPRSGDLSVYWYQQSLDQGLQFLIQYYNGEERAKGNILERFSAQQFPDLHSELNLSSLELGDSALYFCASSRTSGYNEQFFGPGTRLTVL.

The V gene is TRBV20-1, the J gene TRBJ1-2, with D possibly matching TRBD1 (5 bases). Germline V gene data show CDR1 as DFQATT and CDR2 as SNEGSKA (reference sequence). V lost 0 bases to trimming and J lost 8 bases, with 19 bases between them. There are 15 residues in the CDR3. The CDR3 spells CSARDQYRAGKGYTF. The CDR3, as DNA: TGCAGTGCTAGAGATCAGTATCGGGCAGGGAAAGGCTACACCTTC.

This clonotype showed up many times. This rearrangement joins TRBV29-1 to TRBJ1-1; no clear D gene. Per the germline V gene, CDR1 is SQVTM and CDR2 is ANQGSEA. Between the trimmed V and J ends, which lost 7 bases and 0 bases, there was a span of 12 bases. The CDR3 is 13 residues long. This CDR3 reads CSAAQNMNTEAFF. CDR3 in DNA: TGCAGCGCAGCACAGAACATGAACACTGAAGCTTTCTTT.